These T cell receptor beta chains were read from a single sample in a study of T-cell reconstitution after alpha-beta-depleted transplantation in children. TCRdb itself ran the PCR reads through MiXCR, one entry per CDR3 protein. Of over 300,000 distinct CDR3 sequences listed, about a tenth are singletons. The sequenced sample was PBMCs from the stem cell graft donor, obtained from the stem cell graft. These receptors all stem from a human donor who donated a stem cell graft to a child with acute lymphoblastic leukemia. The CDR3 runs from the conserved cysteine through the conserved F or W. D genes are given only for firm matches. Clone size is given for some rows only: seen once, a few or many times, or a class if the clone is expanded.

d_call	j_call	v_call	clone_size	cdr3_aa	cdr3_nt
-	TRBJ1-1	TRBV11-1	few	CASSVQETNTEAFF	TGTGCCAGCAGCGTACAGGAAACCAACACTGAAGCTTTCTTT
-	TRBJ2-7	TRBV5-1	-	CASSPWLSGRESYEQYF	TGCGCCAGCAGCCCATGGTTGTCGGGGCGCGAGTCCTACGAGCAGTACTTC
-	TRBJ2-3	TRBV19	few	CASRGLTDTQYF	TGTGCCAGTAGGGGCCTGACAGATACGCAGTATTTT
-	TRBJ1-3	TRBV7-8	-	CASSLYRISGNTIYF	TGTGCCAGCAGCTTATACAGGATCTCTGGAAACACCATATATTTT
-	TRBJ2-1	TRBV7-9	-	CASSLGGMGNEQFF	TGTGCCAGCAGCTTAGGAGGGATGGGGAATGAGCAGTTCTTC
-	TRBJ2-5	TRBV7-9	few	CASSSTPRHETQYF	TGTGCCAGCAGCTCGACCCCGCGCCACGAGACCCAGTACTTC
-	TRBJ1-2	TRBV4-1	many	CASSQSAGTNYGYTF	TGCGCCAGCAGCCAGTCCGCGGGGACTAACTATGGCTACACCTTC
-	TRBJ1-1	TRBV9	few	CASSVEGMNTEAFF	TGTGCCAGCAGCGTAGAGGGGATGAACACTGAAGCTTTCTTT
TRBD2	TRBJ2-7	TRBV20-1	many	CSARALAGYPYEQYF	TGCAGTGCTAGAGCGCTAGCGGGGTATCCCTACGAGCAGTACTTC
-	TRBJ1-1	TRBV18	few	CASSPPDGVSSFF	TGTGCCAGCTCACCACCGGACGGGGTATCGTCTTTCTTT
-	TRBJ2-3	TRBV7-8	-	CASSQSRLATGDTQYF	TGTGCCAGCAGCCAGTCCCGACTTGCCACCGGAGATACGCAGTATTTT
-	TRBJ1-5	TRBV30	few	CAWSVDRNQPQHF	TGTGCCTGGAGTGTCGATAGAAATCAGCCCCAGCATTTT